The clone carrying this T cell receptor (beta chain) was observed a handful of times. Its specificity is not known. The CDR3 loop spans 14 amino acids. Between the trimmed V and J ends, which lost 2 bases and 4 bases, there was a span of 9 bases. Germline-derived CDR1 and CDR2 are MRHNA and SNTAGT. This sample was taken from a study of molecular identifiers for immune sequencing clone quantification. General study results and limits: Clones exceeding 20 RNA copies carried over 98% of effector molecules but under 1% of naive-cell molecules.

Preparation methods for the bulk TCR libraries were those previously described, with listed TCR primers. TCRdb passed the PCR reads through MiXCR, listing each CDR3 protein once. Here the sample spans more than 50,000 distinct CDR3 sequences, about 19% being singletons. The chain links TRBV6-4 to TRBJ2-1; D not certain. Sequences were obtained from naive CD8+ T cells from blood, with Jurkat cell RNA spiked in. Stated subset: FACS-sorted CD8+CD4-CCR7+CD45RA+ naive T cells. The TCR comes from a human donor in good health. Some libraries in this study had Jurkat cell RNA spiked in. As DNA, the CDR3 is TGTGCCAGCAGTGACGGTCCGGGTTACAATGAGCAGTTCTTC. Translated: CASSDGPGYNEQFF.